These T cell receptor beta chains were read from a single sample in a study of vaccination and CD4 T cells after COVID-19. One entry per CDR3 protein results from TCRdb running MiXCR on the PCR reads. The table lists roughly 30,000 distinct CDR3 sequences, 45% to 55% of them singletons. The sample in question was CD4+ T cells from blood, obtained about 7 months after SARS-CoV-2 vaccination. These receptors originate from a human donor who had recovered from COVID-19. The conserved cysteine and the conserved F or W are not part of the CDR3 here. The order of the fields is J gene, V gene, CDR3 protein.

TRBJ2-5 TRBV15 ATSRGGTTMSMGTQY
TRBJ2-7 TRBV28 ASRGTSGTYEQY
TRBJ2-5 TRBV7-8 ASSLIQGETQY
TRBJ1-2 TRBV15 ATTESQKRYGYT
TRBJ2-3 TRBV10-3 AISESTGRVTQY
TRBJ2-7 TRBV7-2 ASSLARLAGGEQY
TRBJ2-7 TRBV27 ASSLGNEQY
TRBJ2-5 TRBV10-3 AISDGLASGKTQY
TRBJ2-7 TRBV6-5 ASSYSGTSGYEQY
TRBJ1-1 TRBV11-2 ASSPGQGRSEAF
TRBJ2-2 TRBV15 ATSRVSNGLAGSGELF
TRBJ2-1 TRBV6-1 ARTHLAGGEHNEQF
TRBJ1-5 TRBV19 ASSMWDRVVGQPQH
TRBJ2-5 TRBV4-1 ASSQLWGQETQY
TRBJ1-6 TRBV28 ASSPDRDPRHYNSPLH
TRBJ1-5 TRBV7-3 ASSSTRDRPSQPQH
TRBJ2-2 TRBV7-2 ASSLRLGTTGELF